The sequence of this T cell receptor (beta chain) was determined in a study of blood T cell repertoires in COVID-19. Study in general: Nucleic acid was either cDNA or gDNA, and it came from T cells, B-cell-depleted T cells, or PBMCs.

Assay used: immunoSEQ multiplex PCR; TCRdb lists only in-frame clones, some missing. The sample lists approximately 320,000 clones, over 85% occurring once. Germline V lookup: CDR1 MNHEY, CDR2 SMNVEV (reference sequence). The CDR3 loop spans 15 amino acids. V shed 7 bases, J shed 6 bases, and the junction held 6 bases outside the gene matches. All enrollees were roughly 18 to 90 years old and from 25 or so US areas. Two negative PCRs, clearance, or symptom resolution characterized the recovered Cohort 3 donors. This receptor was identified in a man aged 55 to 69 who had recovered from COVID-19. The V gene is TRBV27, the J gene TRBJ2-3; TRBD2 agrees at 14 bases. What was sequenced was PBMCs or T cells enriched from blood (not recorded which). The CDR3 is CASTIGTSGSDTQYF. DNA of the CDR3: TGTGCCAGCACAATCGGGACTAGCGGGAGCGATACGCAGTATTTT.